These T cell receptor beta chains were read from a single sample in a study of CD8 T cells in ankylosing spondylitis. TCRdb reanalysed the 5' RACE reads using MiXCR and keeps one entry per CDR3 protein. The data hold some 250,000 distinct CDR3 sequences, with around 10% observed a single time. The sample taken for sequencing was blood, either unsorted or a sorted T cell fraction (not recorded which). Receptors originate from a male donor with ankylosing spondylitis or in good health (not recorded which). Each CDR3 is given with its conserved first and last residue. D genes are given only for firm matches. Only some rows state a clone size, as once, few, many or a class for expanded clones.

v_call: TRBV5-1
j_call: TRBJ2-2
clone_size: -
d_call: -
cdr3_nt: TGCGCCAGCAGCCACGATGGGGCCCAATCCTACACCGGGGAGCTGTTTTTT
cdr3_aa: CASSHDGAQSYTGELFF

v_call: TRBV29-1
j_call: TRBJ2-3
clone_size: many
d_call: -
cdr3_nt: TGCAGCTCTGAGTGGGTGGATACGCAGTATTTT
cdr3_aa: CSSEWVDTQYF

v_call: TRBV29-1
j_call: TRBJ2-2
clone_size: many
d_call: TRBD2
cdr3_nt: TGCAGCGCCCGGGGGCTAGCGGGAATTACCGGGGAGCTGTTTTTT
cdr3_aa: CSARGLAGITGELFF

v_call: TRBV27
j_call: TRBJ2-7
clone_size: many
d_call: TRBD2
cdr3_nt: TGTGCCAGCAGTCCGAGGGGTCTAGCGGGGACCTACGAGCAGTACTTC
cdr3_aa: CASSPRGLAGTYEQYF

v_call: TRBV24-1
j_call: TRBJ2-2
clone_size: many
d_call: -
cdr3_nt: TGTGCCACCAGTGATGGCTCTAGGGGGACCGGGGAGCTGTTTTTT
cdr3_aa: CATSDGSRGTGELFF

v_call: TRBV5-1
j_call: TRBJ2-3
clone_size: -
d_call: -
cdr3_nt: TGCGCCAGCAGTCGGGAGAGACCTAGCACAGATACGCAGTATTTT
cdr3_aa: CASSRERPSTDTQYF

v_call: TRBV15
j_call: TRBJ2-7
clone_size: -
d_call: -
cdr3_nt: TGTGCCACCAGCAGTAGCAACAGGATAACCTACGAGCAGTACTTC
cdr3_aa: CATSSSNRITYEQYF

v_call: TRBV18
j_call: TRBJ1-3
clone_size: few
d_call: -
cdr3_nt: TGTGCCAGCTCACCCGCAGCACTCTCTGGAAACACCATATATTTT
cdr3_aa: CASSPAALSGNTIYF

v_call: TRBV27
j_call: TRBJ2-1
clone_size: many
d_call: -
cdr3_nt: TGTGCCAGCAGTTTAAGGGGACTGATGGGTGTGAATGAGCAGTTCTTC
cdr3_aa: CASSLRGLMGVNEQFF

v_call: TRBV5-4
j_call: TRBJ2-7
clone_size: few
d_call: -
cdr3_nt: TGTGCCAGCAGCTTTAAGGCGGGCGCCTACGAGCAGTACTTC
cdr3_aa: CASSFKAGAYEQYF